This T cell receptor beta chain was sequenced in a study of cytomegalovirus exposure and HLA in healthy donors. The study, taken as a whole, reports: Later analysis revealed greater clonal expansion in HLA-associated TCR beta chains than in equally common others.

Primers for the PCR totalled 60 Vbeta and 13 Jbeta. Libraries were prepared by immunoSEQ multiplex PCR; TCRdb keeps only in-frame clonotypes and omits some of them. The profile covers 150,000 to 200,000 clones, with about 70% appearing a single time and 1.8% taken by the ten largest. The V gene's germline CDR1 is SGHTA and CDR2 FQGTGA. The V gene end was trimmed by 3 bases and the J gene end by 6 bases; junction bases not matched to a gene: 9. CDR3 size: 16 residues. This clone was observed once. Its matching antigen is unknown. This chain connects TRBV7-3 to TRBJ2-1, with 9 bases identical to TRBD2. Sequenced input: PBMCs. The receptor was derived from a woman younger than 45 in good health and CMV-seronegative. This chain's CDR3 is CASSFQVAGEGNEQFF. The CDR3, as DNA: TGTGCCAGCAGCTTCCAGGTAGCGGGAGAAGGCAATGAGCAGTTCTTC.